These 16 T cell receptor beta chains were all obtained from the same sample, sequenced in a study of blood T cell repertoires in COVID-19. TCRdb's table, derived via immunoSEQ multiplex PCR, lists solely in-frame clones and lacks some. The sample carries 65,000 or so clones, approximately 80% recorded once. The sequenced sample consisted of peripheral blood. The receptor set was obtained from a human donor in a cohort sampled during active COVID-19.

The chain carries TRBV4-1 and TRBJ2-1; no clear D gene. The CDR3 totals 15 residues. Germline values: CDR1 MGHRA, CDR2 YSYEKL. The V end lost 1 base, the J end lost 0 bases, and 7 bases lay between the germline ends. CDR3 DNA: TGCGCCAGCAGCCAAGGGCCAGGCTCCTACAATGAGCAGTTCTTC. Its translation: CASSQGPGSYNEQFF.

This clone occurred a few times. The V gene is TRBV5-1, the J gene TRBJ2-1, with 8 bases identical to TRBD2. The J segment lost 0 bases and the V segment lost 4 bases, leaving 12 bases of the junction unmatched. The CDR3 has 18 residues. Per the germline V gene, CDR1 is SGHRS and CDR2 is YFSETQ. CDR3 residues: CASSPGTSSISSYNEQFF. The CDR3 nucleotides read TGCGCCAGCAGCCCCGGGACTAGTAGTATCTCCTCCTACAATGAGCAGTTCTTC.

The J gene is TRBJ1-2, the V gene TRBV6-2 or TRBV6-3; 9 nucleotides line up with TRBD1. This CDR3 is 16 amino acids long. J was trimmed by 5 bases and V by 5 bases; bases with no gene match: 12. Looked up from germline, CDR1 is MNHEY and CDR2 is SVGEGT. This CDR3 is CASSLGLDRGAYGYTF. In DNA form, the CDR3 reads TGTGCCAGCAGTCTTGGGCTCGACAGGGGGGCGTATGGCTACACCTTC.

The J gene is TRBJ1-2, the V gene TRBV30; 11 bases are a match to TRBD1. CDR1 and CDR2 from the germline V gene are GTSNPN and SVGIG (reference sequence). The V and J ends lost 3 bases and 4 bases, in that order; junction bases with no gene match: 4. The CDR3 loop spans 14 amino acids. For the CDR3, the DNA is TGTGCCTGGAGCAGGACAGGGGGCGCCTATGGCTACACCTTC. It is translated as CAWSRTGGAYGYTF.

The CDR3 loop is CASAQGANTEAFF. The CDR3 region has the DNA TGTGCCAGCGCACAGGGGGCGAACACTGAAGCTTTCTTT. The chain is built from TRBV3-1 (or the pseudogene TRBV3-2) and TRBJ1-1; 9 bases align to TRBD1. Germline V gives CDR1 LGHDT, CDR2 YNNKEL (reference sequence). The length of the CDR3 is 13 residues. Unmatched junction bases numbered 2, after V lost 8 bases and J lost 1 base.

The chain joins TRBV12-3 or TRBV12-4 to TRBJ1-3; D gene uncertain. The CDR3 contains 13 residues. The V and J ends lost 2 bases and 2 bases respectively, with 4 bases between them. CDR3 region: CASSLTAGNTIYF. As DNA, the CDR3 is TGTGCCAGCAGTTTAACTGCTGGAAACACCATATATTTT.

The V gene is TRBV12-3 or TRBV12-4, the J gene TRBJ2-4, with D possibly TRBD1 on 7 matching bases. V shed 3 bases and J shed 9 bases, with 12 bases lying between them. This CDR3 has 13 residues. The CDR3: CASSFSQGGIQYF. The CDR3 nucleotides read TGTGCCAGCAGTTTTAGCCAGGGGGGCATTCAGTACTTC.

In DNA form, the CDR3 reads TGTGCCAGCACCCCACCTAGGGGCAATGAGCAGTTCTTC. It yields the protein CASTPPRGNEQFF. V gene TRBV12-3 or TRBV12-4 combines with J gene TRBJ2-1, with TRBD1 as a possible D gene (5 bases). CDR3 length equals 13 residues. V lost 7 bases to trimming and J lost 6 bases, with 13 bases between them.

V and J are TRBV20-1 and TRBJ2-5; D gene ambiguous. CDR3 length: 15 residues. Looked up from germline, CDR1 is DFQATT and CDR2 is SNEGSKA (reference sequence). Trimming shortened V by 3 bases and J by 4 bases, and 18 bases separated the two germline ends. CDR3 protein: CSASGQEALGETQYF. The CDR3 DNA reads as TGCAGTGCTAGTGGCCAAGAGGCTTTGGGAGAGACCCAGTACTTC.

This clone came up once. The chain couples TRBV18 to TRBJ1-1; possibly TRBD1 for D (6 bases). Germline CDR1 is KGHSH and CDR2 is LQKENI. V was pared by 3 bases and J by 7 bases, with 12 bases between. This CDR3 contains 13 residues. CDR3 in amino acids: CASSPPGQIEAFF. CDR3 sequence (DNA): TGTGCCAGCTCACCTCCAGGACAGATTGAAGCTTTCTTT.

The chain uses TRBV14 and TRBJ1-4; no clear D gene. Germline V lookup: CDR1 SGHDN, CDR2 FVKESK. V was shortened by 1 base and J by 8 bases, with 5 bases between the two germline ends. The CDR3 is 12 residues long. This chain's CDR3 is CASSQVGEKLFF. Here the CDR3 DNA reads TGTGCCAGCAGCCAAGTGGGCGAAAAACTGTTTTTT.

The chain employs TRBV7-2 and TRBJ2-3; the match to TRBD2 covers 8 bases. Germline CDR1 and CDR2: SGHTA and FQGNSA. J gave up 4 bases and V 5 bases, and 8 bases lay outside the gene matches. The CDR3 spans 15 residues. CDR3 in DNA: TGTGCCAGCAGCATTCCGGGACTAGTCGCAGATACGCAGTATTTT. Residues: CASSIPGLVADTQYF.

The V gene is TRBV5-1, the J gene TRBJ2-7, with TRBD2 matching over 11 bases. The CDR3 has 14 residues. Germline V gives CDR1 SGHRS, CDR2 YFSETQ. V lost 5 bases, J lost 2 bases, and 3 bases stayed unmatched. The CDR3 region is CASRPLAGAYEQYF. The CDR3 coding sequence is TGCGCCAGCAGACCACTAGCGGGGGCCTACGAGCAGTACTTC. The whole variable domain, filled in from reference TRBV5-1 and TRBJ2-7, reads KAGVTQTPRYLIKTRGQQVTLSCSPISGHRSVSWYQQTPGQGLQFLFEYFSETQRNKGNFPGRFSGRQFSNSRSEMNVSTLELGDSALYLCASRPLAGAYEQYFGPGTRLTVT.

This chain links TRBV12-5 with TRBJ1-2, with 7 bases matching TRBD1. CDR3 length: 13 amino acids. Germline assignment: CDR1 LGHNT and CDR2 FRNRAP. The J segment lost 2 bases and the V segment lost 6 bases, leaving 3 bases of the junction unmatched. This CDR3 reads CASGGQNNYGYTF. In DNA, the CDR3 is TGTGCTAGTGGGGGACAGAACAACTATGGCTACACCTTC.

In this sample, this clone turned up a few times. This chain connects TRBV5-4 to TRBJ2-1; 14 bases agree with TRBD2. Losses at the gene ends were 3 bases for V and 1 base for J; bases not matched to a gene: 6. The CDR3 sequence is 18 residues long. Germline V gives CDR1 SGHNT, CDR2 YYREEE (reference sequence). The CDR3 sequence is CASSSGLAGGPSYNEQFF. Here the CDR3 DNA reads TGTGCCAGCAGCTCCGGACTAGCGGGAGGCCCATCCTACAATGAGCAGTTCTTC.

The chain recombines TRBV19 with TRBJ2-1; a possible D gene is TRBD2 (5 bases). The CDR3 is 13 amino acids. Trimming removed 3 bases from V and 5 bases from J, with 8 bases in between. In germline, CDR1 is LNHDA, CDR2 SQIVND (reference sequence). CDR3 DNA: TGTGCCAGTAGTATGGACTTACACAATGAGCAGTTCTTC. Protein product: CASSMDLHNEQFF. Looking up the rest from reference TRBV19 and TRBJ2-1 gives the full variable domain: DGGITQSPKYLFRKEGQNVTLSCEQNLNHDAMYWYRQDPGQGLRLIYYSQIVNDFQKGDIAEGYSVSREKKESFPLTVTSAQKNPTAFYLCASSMDLHNEQFFGPGTRLTVL.